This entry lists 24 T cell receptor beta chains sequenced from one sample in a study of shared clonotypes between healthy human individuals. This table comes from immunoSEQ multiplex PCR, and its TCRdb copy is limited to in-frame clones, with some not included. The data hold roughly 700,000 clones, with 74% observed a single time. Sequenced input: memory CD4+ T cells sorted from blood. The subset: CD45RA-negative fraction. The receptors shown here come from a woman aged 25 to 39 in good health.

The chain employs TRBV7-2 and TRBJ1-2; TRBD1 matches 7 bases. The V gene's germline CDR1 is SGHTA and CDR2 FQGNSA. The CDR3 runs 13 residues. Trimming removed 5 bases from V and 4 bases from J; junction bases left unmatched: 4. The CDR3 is CASSATGTYGYTF. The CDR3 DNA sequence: TGTGCCAGCAGCGCGACAGGGACCTATGGCTACACCTTC.

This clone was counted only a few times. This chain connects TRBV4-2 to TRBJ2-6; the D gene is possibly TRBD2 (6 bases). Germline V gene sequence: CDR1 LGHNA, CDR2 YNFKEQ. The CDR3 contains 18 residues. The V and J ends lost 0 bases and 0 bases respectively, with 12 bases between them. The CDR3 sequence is CASSQDKAGFSGANVLTF. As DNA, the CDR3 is TGTGCCAGCAGCCAAGATAAGGCGGGATTCTCTGGGGCCAACGTCCTGACTTTC.

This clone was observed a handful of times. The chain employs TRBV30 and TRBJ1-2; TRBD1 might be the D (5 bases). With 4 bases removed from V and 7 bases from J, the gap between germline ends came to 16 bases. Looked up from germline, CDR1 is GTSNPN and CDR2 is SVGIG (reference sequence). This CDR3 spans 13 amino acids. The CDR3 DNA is TGTGCCTGGACCGGACATTTAAAGGGTGGCTACACCTTC. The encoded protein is CAWTGHLKGGYTF.

The CDR3 bases are TGTGCCAGCAGCAAGACATTTAGGGGCGCCGGGGAGCTGTTTTTT. As protein: CASSKTFRGAGELFF. The V gene is TRBV5-6, the J gene TRBJ2-2, with D perhaps TRBD1 (5 bases). The CDR3 loop spans 15 amino acids. CDR1 and CDR2 (germline): SGHDT, YYEEEE. Trimming took 4 bases from V and 6 from J, leaving 16 bases between them.

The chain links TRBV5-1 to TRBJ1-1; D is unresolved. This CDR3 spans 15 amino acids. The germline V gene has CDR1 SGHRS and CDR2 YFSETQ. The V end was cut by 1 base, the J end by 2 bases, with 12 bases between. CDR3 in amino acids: CASSLSPRPNTEAFF. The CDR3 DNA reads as TGCGCCAGCAGCTTGTCCCCGAGACCAAACACTGAAGCTTTCTTT.

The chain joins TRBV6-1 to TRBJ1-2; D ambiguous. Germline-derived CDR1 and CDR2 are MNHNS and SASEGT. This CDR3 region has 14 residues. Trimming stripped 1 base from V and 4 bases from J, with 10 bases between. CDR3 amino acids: CASSEVKAGYGYTF. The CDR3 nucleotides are TGTGCCAGCAGTGAAGTTAAGGCCGGCTATGGCTACACCTTC.

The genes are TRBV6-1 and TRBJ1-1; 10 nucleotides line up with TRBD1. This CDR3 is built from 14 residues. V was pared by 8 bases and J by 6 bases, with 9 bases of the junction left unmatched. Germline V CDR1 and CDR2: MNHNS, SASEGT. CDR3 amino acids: CASRGTGEAPEAFF. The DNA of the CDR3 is TGTGCCAGCCGGGGGACAGGGGAAGCCCCTGAAGCTTTCTTT.

The CDR3 sequence is CSVGGAFF. CDR3 sequence (DNA): TGCAGCGTTGGGGGAGCTTTCTTT. V gene TRBV29-1 combines with J gene TRBJ1-1, with D hard to call. The ends were cut back, 4 bases at V and 10 bases at J, with 4 bases in the middle. This CDR3 is 8 amino acids long. Germline assignment: CDR1 SQVTM and CDR2 ANQGSEA.

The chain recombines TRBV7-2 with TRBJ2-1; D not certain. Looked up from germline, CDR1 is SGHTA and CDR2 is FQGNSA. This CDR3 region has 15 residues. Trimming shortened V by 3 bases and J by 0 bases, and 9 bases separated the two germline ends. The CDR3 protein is CASSFMVGSYNEQFF. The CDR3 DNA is TGTGCCAGCAGCTTTATGGTGGGCTCCTACAATGAGCAGTTCTTC. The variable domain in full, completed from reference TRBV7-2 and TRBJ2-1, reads GAGVSQSPSNKVTEKGKDVELRCDPISGHTALYWYRQSLGQGLEFLIYFQGNSAPDKSGLPSDRFSAERTGGSVSTLTIQRTQQEDSAVYLCASSFMVGSYNEQFFGPGTRLTVL.

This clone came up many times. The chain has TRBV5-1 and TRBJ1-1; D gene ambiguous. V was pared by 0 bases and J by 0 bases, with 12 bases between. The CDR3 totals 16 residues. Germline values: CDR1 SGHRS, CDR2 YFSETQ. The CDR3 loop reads CASSLAVGDMNTEAFF. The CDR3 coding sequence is TGCGCCAGCAGCTTGGCGGTGGGAGATATGAACACTGAAGCTTTCTTT.

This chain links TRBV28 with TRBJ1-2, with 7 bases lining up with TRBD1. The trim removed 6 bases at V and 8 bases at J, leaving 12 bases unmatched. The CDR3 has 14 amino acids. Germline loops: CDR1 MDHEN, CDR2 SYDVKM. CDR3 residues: CASRQTGRSMGYTF. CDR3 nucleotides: TGTGCCAGCAGGCAGACAGGGCGATCTATGGGCTACACCTTC.

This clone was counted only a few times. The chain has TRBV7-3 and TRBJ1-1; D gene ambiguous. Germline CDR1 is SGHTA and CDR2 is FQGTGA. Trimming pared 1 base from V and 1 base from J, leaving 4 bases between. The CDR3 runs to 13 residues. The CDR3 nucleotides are TGTGCCAGCAGCTTAATGGAGAACACTGAAGCTTTCTTT. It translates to CASSLMENTEAFF.

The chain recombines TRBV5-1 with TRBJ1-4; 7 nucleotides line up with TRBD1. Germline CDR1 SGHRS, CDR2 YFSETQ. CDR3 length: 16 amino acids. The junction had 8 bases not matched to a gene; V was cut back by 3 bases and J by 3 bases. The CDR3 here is CASSSNTGVPNEKLFF. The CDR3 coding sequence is TGCGCCAGCAGCTCAAATACAGGGGTTCCTAATGAAAAACTGTTTTTT.

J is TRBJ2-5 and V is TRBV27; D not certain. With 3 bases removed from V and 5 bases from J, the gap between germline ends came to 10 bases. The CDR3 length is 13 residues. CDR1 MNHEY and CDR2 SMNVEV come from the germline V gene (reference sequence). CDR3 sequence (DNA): TGTGCCAGCAGTTTCCGAGCCGGGGAGACCCAGTACTTC. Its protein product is CASSFRAGETQYF.

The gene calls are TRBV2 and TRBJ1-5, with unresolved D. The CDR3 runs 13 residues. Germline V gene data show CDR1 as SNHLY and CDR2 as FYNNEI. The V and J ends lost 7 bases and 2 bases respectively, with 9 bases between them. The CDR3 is CASKLGRNQPQHF. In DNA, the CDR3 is TGTGCCAGCAAACTCGGTCGCAATCAGCCCCAGCATTTT.

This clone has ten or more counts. CDR3 in amino acids: CASSVVEVTEAFF. As DNA, the CDR3 is TGTGCCAGCAGCGTAGTGGAGGTCACTGAAGCTTTCTTT. This chain joins TRBV7-2 and TRBJ1-1; D remains ambiguous. V dropped 5 bases and J dropped 4 bases, with 11 bases sitting between them. The CDR3 totals 13 residues. Looked up from germline, CDR1 is SGHTA and CDR2 is FQGNSA.

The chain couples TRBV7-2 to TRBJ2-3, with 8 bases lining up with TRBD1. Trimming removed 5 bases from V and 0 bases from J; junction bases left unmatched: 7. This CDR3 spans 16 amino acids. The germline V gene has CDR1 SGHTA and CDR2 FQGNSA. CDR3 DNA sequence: TGTGCCAGCAGCCAGCACCGGACAGGGAGCACAGATACGCAGTATTTT. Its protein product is CASSQHRTGSTDTQYF.

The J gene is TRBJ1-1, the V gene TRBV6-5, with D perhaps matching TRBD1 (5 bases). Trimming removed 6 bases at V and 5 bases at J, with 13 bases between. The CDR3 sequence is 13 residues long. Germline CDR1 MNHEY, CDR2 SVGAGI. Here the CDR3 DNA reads TGTGCCAGCAGACCACTAAGGGGAACTGAAGCTTTCTTT. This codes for CASRPLRGTEAFF.

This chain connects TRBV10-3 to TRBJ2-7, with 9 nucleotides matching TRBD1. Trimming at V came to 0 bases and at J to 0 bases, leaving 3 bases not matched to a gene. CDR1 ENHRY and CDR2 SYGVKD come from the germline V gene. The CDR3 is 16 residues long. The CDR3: CAISESRTGDSYEQYF. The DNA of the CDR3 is TGTGCCATCAGTGAGTCCCGGACAGGGGACTCCTACGAGCAGTACTTC.

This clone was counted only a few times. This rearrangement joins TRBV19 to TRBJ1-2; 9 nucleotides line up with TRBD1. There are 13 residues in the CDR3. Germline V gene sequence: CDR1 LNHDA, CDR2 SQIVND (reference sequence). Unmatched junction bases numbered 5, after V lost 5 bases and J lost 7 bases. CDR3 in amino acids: CASSPRDRAGYTF. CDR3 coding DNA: TGTGCCAGTAGTCCCCGGGACAGGGCTGGCTACACCTTC.

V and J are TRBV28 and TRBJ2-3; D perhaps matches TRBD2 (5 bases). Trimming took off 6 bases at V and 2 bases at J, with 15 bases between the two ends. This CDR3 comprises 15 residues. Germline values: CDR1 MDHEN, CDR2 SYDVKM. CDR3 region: CASSHAERTTDTQYF. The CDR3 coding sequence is TGTGCCAGCAGCCATGCTGAGCGGACCACAGATACGCAGTATTTT.

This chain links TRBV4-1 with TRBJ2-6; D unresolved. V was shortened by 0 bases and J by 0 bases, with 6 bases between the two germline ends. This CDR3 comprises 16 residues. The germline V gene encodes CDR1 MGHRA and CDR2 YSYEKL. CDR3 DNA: TGCGCCAGCAGCCAAGAAGTCCCCTCTGGGGCCAACGTCCTGACTTTC. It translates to CASSQEVPSGANVLTF.

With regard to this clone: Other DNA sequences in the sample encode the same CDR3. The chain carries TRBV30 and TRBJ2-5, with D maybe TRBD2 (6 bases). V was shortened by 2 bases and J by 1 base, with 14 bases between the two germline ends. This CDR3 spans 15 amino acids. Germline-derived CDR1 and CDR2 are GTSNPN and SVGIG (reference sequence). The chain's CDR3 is CAWSPIRRGQETQYF. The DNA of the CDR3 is TGTGCCTGGAGTCCTATCCGGCGGGGCCAAGAGACCCAGTACTTC.

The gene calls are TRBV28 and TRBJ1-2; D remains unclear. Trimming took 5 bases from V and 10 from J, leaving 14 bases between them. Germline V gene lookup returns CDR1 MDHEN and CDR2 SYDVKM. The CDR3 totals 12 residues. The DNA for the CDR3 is TGTGCCAGCAGTCCCAAGGGAGAGGCCTACACCTTC. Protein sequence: CASSPKGEAYTF.